A single sample is the source of the 17 T cell receptor beta chains below, sequenced in a study of tumor-infiltrating lymphocytes in primary liver carcinoma. Unsorted bulk tissue of about 20-31 mg yielded co-extracted RNA and DNA. Researchers generated TCR beta cDNA from approximately 500 ng of total RNA, relying on a constant-region primer. TCR beta libraries came from three nested multiplex PCR rounds using slightly modified ARM-PCR. Primers for the first two PCR rounds were TRBV1-TRBV30 forward primers and a C-beta reverse primer (roughly 10 cycles per round). TCRdb re-called the multiplex PCR reads with MiXCR, one entry per CDR3 protein. The table lists about 50,000 distinct CDR3 sequences, 65% to 85% of them singletons. The specimen sequenced was liver tumor tissue from sampling region 5. Subset indicated: tumor region T5, tumor centre. Every receptor here comes from a man between 35 and 55 years old with primary liver carcinoma and hepatitis B virus infection.

As to this clonotype: Possible read error: a much larger clone is one base away. This chain joins TRBV19 and TRBJ2-7, with 8 nucleotides matching TRBD2. With V trimmed by 5 bases and J by 6 bases, 12 bases remained unmatched. The CDR3 contains 15 residues. Germline CDR1 and CDR2: LNHDA and SQIVND (reference sequence). The CDR3 nucleotides are TGTGCCAGTAGTTCCAGTGGGACTAGTATTTTCGAGCAGTACTTC. This translates into CASSSSGTSIFEQYF.

Note on this clonotype: Its ends do not fully match the called genes, so a read error is possible. The J gene is TRBJ2-3, the V gene TRBV11-1; 11 bases align to TRBD2. The CDR3 is 17 residues long. Germline lookup yields CDR1 SGHAT and CDR2 FQDESV (reference sequence). CDR3 region: CPSSLARTSGSTDTQYF. The CDR3 nucleotides read TGTCCCAGCAGCTTAGCTCGGACTAGCGGGTCTACAGATACGCAGTACTTT.

As regards this clonotype: A read error may produce the germline difference seen at one junction end. The gene calls are TRBV5-1 and TRBJ2-3, with 7 nucleotides matching TRBD2. Germline V CDR1 and CDR2: SGHRS, YFSETQ. The CDR3 has 16 amino acids. The CDR3: CTSSSSGGTMTDTQYF. The CDR3 nucleotides are TGCACCAGCAGCTCCTCGGGGGGAACCATGACAGATACACAGTATTTT.

This chain uses TRBV12-3 or TRBV12-4 with TRBJ2-5, with a possible D match to TRBD1 (6 bases). This CDR3 comprises 14 residues. The germline V and J ends were trimmed by 8 bases and 1 base, with 14 bases remaining between them. This CDR3 reads CASVQGQCQETQYF. DNA for the CDR3: TGTGCCAGCGTTCAGGGGCAGTGCCAAGAGACCCAGTACTTC.

Concerning this clonotype itself: One end of the junction is discordant with germline, which a read error may explain. This rearrangement joins TRBV11-2 to TRBJ2-6; possibly TRBD1 or TRBD2 for D (6 bases each). Germline V gene sequence: CDR1 SGHAT, CDR2 FQNNGV. The CDR3 sequence is 21 residues long. The CDR3 bases are TGTGCCAGCAGTATGGGGGGAGGCAGGGGCATTTCCCTCTCTGGGGCCAACGTCCTGACTTTT. It encodes CASSMGGGRGISLSGANVLTF. Variable domain in full (rest from reference TRBV11-2 and TRBJ2-6): EAGVAQSPRYKIIEKRQSVAFWCNPISGHATLYWYQQILGQGPKLLIQFQNNGVVDDSQLPKDRFSAERLKGVDSTLKIQPAKLEDSAVYLCASSMGGGRGISLSGANVLTFGAGSRLTVL.

The chain links TRBV29-1 to TRBJ2-2, with 9 bases lining up with TRBD2. Looked up from germline, CDR1 is SQVTM and CDR2 is ANQGSEA. After removal of 4 bases from V and 0 bases from J, the junction contained 3 bases not matched to a gene. The CDR3 runs to 15 residues. The CDR3 here is CSVGTSVSNTGELFF. CDR3 bases: TGCAGCGTTGGGACTAGCGTATCGAACACCGGGGAGCTGTTTTTT.

Judged by abundance, this clonotype is medium-sized (0.01 to 0.1%). V gene TRBV7-9 combines with J gene TRBJ2-5, with 10 bases aligning to TRBD1. There are 15 residues in the CDR3. Germline V gene sequence: CDR1 SEHNR, CDR2 FQNEAQ (reference sequence). The ends lost 3 bases at V and 3 bases at J; junction bases unmatched: 4. The CDR3 DNA is TGTGCCAGCAGCTTCTGGACAGGGGGAGAAGAGACCCAGTACTTC. Its translation: CASSFWTGGEETQYF.

The rearrangement joins TRBV6-5 to TRBJ2-3; 9 bases align to TRBD2. Germline V CDR1 and CDR2: MNHEY, SVGAGI. The CDR3 consists of 17 residues. CDR3 sequence reads: CESISLPLSGGTDTQYF. The CDR3, as DNA: TGTGAAAGCATTTCACTCCCCCTAAGCGGGGGGACAGATACGCAGTATTTT.

This clonotype was seen just once. A much more abundant neighbour one base away suggests this may be a read error. This chain uses TRBV7-9 with TRBJ1-1, with D hard to call. CDR1 and CDR2 from the germline V gene are SEHNR and FQNEAQ (reference sequence). The CDR3 loop spans 13 amino acids. CDR3 residues: CASSLCMNTGAFF. The CDR3 nucleotides read TGTGCCAGCAGCCTTTGCATGAACACTGGAGCTTTCTTT.

About this clonotype itself: Mismatch with germline at one junction end may stem from a read error. Here the CDR3 DNA reads TGTGCCAGCAGTGGGGACGTTGGGCAAGAGACCCAATACTTC. Translation gives CASSGDVGQETQYF. J is TRBJ2-5 and V is TRBV28; D may be TRBD1 or TRBD2 (5 bases each). CDR1 MDHEN and CDR2 SYDVKM come from the germline V gene. The CDR3 has 14 amino acids.

The chain employs TRBV5-6 and TRBJ2-5; D is undetermined. The CDR3 length is 14 residues. Germline assignment: CDR1 SGHDT and CDR2 YYEEEE. The CDR3 nucleotides are TGTGCTGGCAGCTTGGATGCTAGCCAAGAGACCCAGTACTTC. Its translation: CAGSLDASQETQYF.

CDR3 amino acids: CASGRRLGVGTEAFF. Here the CDR3 DNA reads TGTGCCAGCGGTCGCAGACTTGGGGTAGGCACTGAAGCTTTCTTT. This chain uses TRBV14 with TRBJ1-1, with D unclear. Per the germline V gene, CDR1 is SGHDN and CDR2 is FVKESK. V lost 8 bases and J 4 bases, leaving 20 bases between the germline ends. CDR3 length: 15 residues.

As to this clonotype: A read error is possible here, since a much larger clone lies one base away. The gene calls are TRBV5-1 and TRBJ2-2; perhaps D is TRBD1 or TRBD2 (7 bases each). The CDR3 length is 15 residues. Per the germline V gene, CDR1 is SGHRS and CDR2 is YFSETQ. The CDR3 here is CASRPDRATGGGLFF. In nucleotides, the CDR3 is TGCGCCAGCAGGCCCGACAGGGCAACGGGCGGGGGGCTGTTTTTT.

This clonotype appeared a single time. A read error is likely, as this CDR3 ends without the conserved phenylalanine or tryptophan. Because the CDR3's place on the DNA is in doubt, the DNA is left out and the CDR3 is given as listed by TCRdb. The chain uses TRBV4-2 and TRBJ1-1; the table's D call TRBD1 went unverified against the DNA. Ends included, the CDR3 has 17 residues. Germline CDR1 is LGHNA and CDR2 is YNFKEQ. The chain's CDR3 is CASSQEAFGGWSLPPVL.

As for this clonotype: Because the CDR3 is missing its conserved closing phenylalanine or tryptophan, this is likely a read error. V and J are TRBV6-1 and TRBJ2-1, with TRBD2 matching over 9 bases. The CDR3 contains 15 residues. CDR1 MNHNS and CDR2 SASEGT come from the germline V gene. The CDR3 here is CTSRTSDIINNEQFL. DNA for the CDR3: TGTACCAGCAGGACTAGCGACATCATTAACAATGAGCAGTTCTTA.

This clonotype has more than one count but fewer than ten. The V and J genes are TRBV20-1 and TRBJ2-1, with unresolved D. The V and J ends lost 3 bases and 6 bases respectively, with 15 bases between them. This CDR3 spans 14 amino acids. The germline V gene has CDR1 DFQATT and CDR2 SNEGSKA (reference sequence). The CDR3, as DNA: TGCAGTGCTAGCGCGATGACTGGACGCAATGAGCAGTTCTTC. This translates into CSASAMTGRNEQFF.

As regards this clonotype: A read error may produce the germline difference seen at one junction end. The rearrangement links TRBV7-9 to TRBJ2-5; TRBD2 agrees at 9 bases. There are 14 residues in the CDR3. Germline assignment: CDR1 SEHNR and CDR2 FQNEAQ (reference sequence). CDR3 in DNA: TGTGCCAGCAGCTTAGTAGCGGGAGTAGAGACCAAGTACTTC. Translation gives CASSLVAGVETKYF.